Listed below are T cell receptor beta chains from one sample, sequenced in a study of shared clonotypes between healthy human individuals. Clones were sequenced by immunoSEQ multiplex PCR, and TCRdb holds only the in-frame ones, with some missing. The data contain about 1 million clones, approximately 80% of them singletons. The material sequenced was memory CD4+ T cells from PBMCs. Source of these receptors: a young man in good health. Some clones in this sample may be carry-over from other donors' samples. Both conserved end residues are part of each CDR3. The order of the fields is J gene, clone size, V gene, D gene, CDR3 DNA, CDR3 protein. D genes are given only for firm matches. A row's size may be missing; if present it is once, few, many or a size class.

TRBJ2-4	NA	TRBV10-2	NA	TGCGCCAGCAGTGAGTCGACGTTAGCCAAAAACATTCAGTACTTC	CASSESTLAKNIQYF
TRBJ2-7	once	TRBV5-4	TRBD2	TGTGCCAGCAGCCCCGGGACTAGCGGGAGCTCCTACGAGCAGTACTTC	CASSPGTSGSSYEQYF
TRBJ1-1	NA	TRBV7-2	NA	TGTGCCAGCATCCAGGCAGGGAGCACTGAAGCTTTCTTT	CASIQAGSTEAFF
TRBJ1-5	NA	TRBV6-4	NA	TGTGCCAGCAATGACGGAAGAGAGCATCTTAGCAATCAGCCCCAGCATTTT	CASNDGREHLSNQPQHF
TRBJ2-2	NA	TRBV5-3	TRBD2	TGTGCCAGAAGCTCGTGGACTAGCGGTAAAAACACCGGGGAGCTGTTTTTT	CARSSWTSGKNTGELFF
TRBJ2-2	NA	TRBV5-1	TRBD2	TGCGCCAGCAGCCCGAGACTAGCGGCTTTCTCCGGGGAGCTGTTTTTT	CASSPRLAAFSGELFF
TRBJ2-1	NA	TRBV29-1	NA	TGCAGCGTTGTGGAGCGAAGGGGGTACAATGAGCAGTTCTTC	CSVVERRGYNEQFF
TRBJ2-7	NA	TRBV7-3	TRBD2	TGTGCCAGCAGCTTGGCGGGGGGACACGAGCAGTACTTC	CASSLAGGHEQYF
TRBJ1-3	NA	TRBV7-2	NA	TGTGCCAGCAGCTTAATGGTCTCCTCTGGAAACACCATATATTTT	CASSLMVSSGNTIYF
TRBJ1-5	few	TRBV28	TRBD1	TGTGCCAGCAGTTTTGGACGACAGGGGGTTCAGCCCCAGCATTTT	CASSFGRQGVQPQHF
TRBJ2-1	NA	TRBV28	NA	TGTGCCAGCAGTCCCCTTAGCGGAAAACTCGGGAATGAGCAGTTCTTC	CASSPLSGKLGNEQFF
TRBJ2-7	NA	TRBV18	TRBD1	TGTGCCAGCTCACCAGGGACAGGCCCCTACGAGCAGTACTTC	CASSPGTGPYEQYF
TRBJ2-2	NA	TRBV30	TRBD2	TGTGCCTGGACCCTCGGGGGGACGAACACCGGGGAGCTGTTTTTT	CAWTLGGTNTGELFF
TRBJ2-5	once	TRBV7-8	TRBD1	TGTGCCAGCAGCCTCAATCTGGGACAGGGAGGGGAGACCCAGTACTTC	CASSLNLGQGGETQYF
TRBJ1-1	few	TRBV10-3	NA	TGTGCCATCAGTGAGAGGAACAGATCGAGCACTGAAGCTTTCTTT	CAISERNRSSTEAFF
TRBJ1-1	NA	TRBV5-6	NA	TGTGCCAGCAGCGTCAGGGAGGGGACTGAAGCTTTCTTT	CASSVREGTEAFF
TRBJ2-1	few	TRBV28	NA	TGTGCCAGCAGTTCCGTAAACAATGAGCAGTTCTTC	CASSSVNNEQFF
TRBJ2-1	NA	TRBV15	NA	TGTGCCACCAGGAGATACAATGAGCAGTTCTTC	CATRRYNEQFF
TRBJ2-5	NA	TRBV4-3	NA	TGCGCCAGCAGCCCCGGGGTGGGGGTGGAGACCCAGTACTTC	CASSPGVGVETQYF
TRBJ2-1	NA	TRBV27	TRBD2	TGTGCCAGCAGTTTTCGTTCTAGCGGGACAGATGAGCAGTTCTTC	CASSFRSSGTDEQFF
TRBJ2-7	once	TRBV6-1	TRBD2	TGTGCCAGCAGTGATCAACTAGCGGGAGAGGAAGGAGACGAGCAGTACTTC	CASSDQLAGEEGDEQYF
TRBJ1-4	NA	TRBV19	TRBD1	TGTGCTAGTAAGGAGGGGACAGGGGCTAATGAAAAACTGTTTTTT	CASKEGTGANEKLFF
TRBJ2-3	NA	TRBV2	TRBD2	TGTGCCAGCAGGAGGACTAGCACTAGCACAGATACGCAGTATTTT	CASRRTSTSTDTQYF
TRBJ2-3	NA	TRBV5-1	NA	TGCGCCAGCAGCTTGTTGGGGGGCCCAGATACGCAGTATTTT	CASSLLGGPDTQYF
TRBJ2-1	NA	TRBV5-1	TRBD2	TGCGCCAGCAGCACGACAGAACGGACTAGCGGGACGAGCTCCTACAATGAGCAGTTCTTC	CASSTTERTSGTSSYNEQFF
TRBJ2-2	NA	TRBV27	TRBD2	TGTGCCAGCCGGGTCCTAGCGGCCGGGGAGCTGTTTTTT	CASRVLAAGELFF
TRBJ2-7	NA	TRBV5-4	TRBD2	TGTGCCAGCAGCACCTTTTCTAGCGGGAGCCTCTACGAGCAGTACTTC	CASSTFSSGSLYEQYF
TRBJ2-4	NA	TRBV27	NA	TGTGCCAGCAGTCCCGGAAGAGCCAAAAACATTCAGTACTTC	CASSPGRAKNIQYF
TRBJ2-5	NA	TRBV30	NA	TGTGCCTGGAGTCTCGGGGAGACCCAGTACTTC	CAWSLGETQYF
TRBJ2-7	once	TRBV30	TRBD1	TGTGCCTGGAGTGTAACTCGGGACAGGGTTTACGAGCAGTACTTC	CAWSVTRDRVYEQYF
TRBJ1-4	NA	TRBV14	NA	TGTGCCAGCAGCTATTTGGGTGCTAATGAAAAACTGTTTTTT	CASSYLGANEKLFF
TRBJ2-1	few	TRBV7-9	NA	TGTGCCAGCACCCCGAGGGTCGATAGCGCCTTGCAGTTCTTC	CASTPRVDSALQFF
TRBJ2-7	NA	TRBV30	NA	TGTGCCTGGAGTGTTGGGCGGCAGGCCCGCTACGAGCAGTACTTC	CAWSVGRQARYEQYF
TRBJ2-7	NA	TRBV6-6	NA	TGTGCCAGCAGCAGGGACCCCCTCTACGAGCAGTACTTC	CASSRDPLYEQYF
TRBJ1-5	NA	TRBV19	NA	TGTGCCAGTCTAGGGCCAAAATTTTCCAATCAGCCCCAGCATTTT	CASLGPKFSNQPQHF
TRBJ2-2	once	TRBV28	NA	TGTGCCAGCAGTCGGGAGCGGTTCGCGAACACCGGGGAGCTGTTTTTT	CASSRERFANTGELFF
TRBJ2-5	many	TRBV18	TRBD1	TGTGCCAGCTCACCGACAGGGGGCTGGGAGACCCAGTACTTC	CASSPTGGWETQYF
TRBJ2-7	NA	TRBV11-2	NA	TGTGCCAGCAGCTTAGTGGACTCCTACGAGCAGTACTTC	CASSLVDSYEQYF
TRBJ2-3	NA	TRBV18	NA	TGTGCCAGCTCACCCTGGGGACCTTCGACAGATACGCAGTATTTT	CASSPWGPSTDTQYF
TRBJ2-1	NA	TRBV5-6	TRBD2	TGTGCCAGCAGCCGCCAACTGACTAGCGGGAGAGGGAATGAGCAGTTCTTC	CASSRQLTSGRGNEQFF
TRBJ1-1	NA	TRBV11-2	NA	TGTGCCAGCAACCTCGTACCGAACACTGAAGCTTTCTTT	CASNLVPNTEAFF
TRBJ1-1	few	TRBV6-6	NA	TGTGCCAGCAGTATAGGGGCGGTTGGCACTGAAGCTTTCTTT	CASSIGAVGTEAFF
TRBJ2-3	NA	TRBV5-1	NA	TGCGCCAGCAGCCCGCCACCGACAGGTACAGATACGCAGTATTTT	CASSPPPTGTDTQYF
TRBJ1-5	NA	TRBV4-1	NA	TGCGCCAGCAGCCAAGTGACAAGGGGTCAGCCCCAGCATTTT	CASSQVTRGQPQHF
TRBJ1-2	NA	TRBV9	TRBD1	TGTGCCAGCAGCGCATGGGACAGGGTGAGCTATGGCTACACCTTC	CASSAWDRVSYGYTF
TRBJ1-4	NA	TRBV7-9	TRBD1	TGTGCCAGCAGGGGACAGGGGTATGAAAAACTGTTTTTT	CASRGQGYEKLFF
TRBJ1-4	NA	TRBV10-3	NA	TGTGCCATCAGTGAAGGGGAAAATGAAAAACTGTTTTTT	CAISEGENEKLFF
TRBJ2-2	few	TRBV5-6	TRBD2	TGTGCCAGCAGCCGACCATACGGGCTAGCGGGAGCGGCCGGGGAGCTGTTTTTT	CASSRPYGLAGAAGELFF
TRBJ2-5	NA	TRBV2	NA	TGTGCCAGCAGTGTATACTCCCAAGAGACCCAGTACTTC	CASSVYSQETQYF
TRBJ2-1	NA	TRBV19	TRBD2	TGTGCCAGTACCCTCCCCGGGACTAGTTTTGGTGAGCAGTTCTTC	CASTLPGTSFGEQFF